The source of this T cell receptor beta chain is a study of T cell responses to AZD1222 COVID-19 vaccine. Some clones are missing from TCRdb's copy, which holds only in-frame ones; the method was immunoSEQ multiplex PCR. This table holds 150,000 to 200,000 clones, 94% found once. The CDR3 covers 11 residues. Germline CDR1 and CDR2: DFQATT and SNEGSKA (reference sequence). Between the trimmed V and J ends, which lost 3 bases and 7 bases, there was a span of 7 bases. The chain joins TRBV20-1 to TRBJ1-5; no definite D call. This TCR derives from an adult in good health. The sequencing here drew on peripheral blood, taken on day 0 of AZD1222 vaccination. CDR3: CSASVEQPQHF. CDR3 sequence (DNA): TGCAGTGCTAGCGTGGAGCAGCCCCAGCATTTT.